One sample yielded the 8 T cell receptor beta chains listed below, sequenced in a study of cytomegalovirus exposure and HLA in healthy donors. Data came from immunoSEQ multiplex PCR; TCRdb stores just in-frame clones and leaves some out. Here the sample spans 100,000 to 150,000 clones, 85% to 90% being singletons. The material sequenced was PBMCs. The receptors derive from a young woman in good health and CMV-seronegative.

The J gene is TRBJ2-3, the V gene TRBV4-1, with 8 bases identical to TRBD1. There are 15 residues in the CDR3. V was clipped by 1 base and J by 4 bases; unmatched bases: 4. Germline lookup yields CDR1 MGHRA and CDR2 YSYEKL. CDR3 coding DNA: TGCGCCAGCAGCCAAGGTCCAGGGGGCCCAGATACGCAGTATTTT. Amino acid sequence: CASSQGPGGPDTQYF.

The CDR3 DNA is TGTGCCAGCAGCTTAAACAGAGAGAACACTGAAGCTTTCTTT. Its translation is CASSLNRENTEAFF. The rearrangement links TRBV11-2 to TRBJ1-1; no firm D call. Trimming removed 2 bases at V and 1 base at J, with 8 bases between. CDR3 length: 14 residues. CDR1 SGHAT and CDR2 FQNNGV come from the germline V gene.

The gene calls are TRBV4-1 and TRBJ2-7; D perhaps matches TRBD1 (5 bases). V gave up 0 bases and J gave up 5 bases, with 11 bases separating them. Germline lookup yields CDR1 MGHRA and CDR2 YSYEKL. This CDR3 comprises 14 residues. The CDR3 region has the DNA TGCGCCAGCAGCCAAGAGGGGCGCGGAAACGAGCAGTACTTC. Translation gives CASSQEGRGNEQYF.

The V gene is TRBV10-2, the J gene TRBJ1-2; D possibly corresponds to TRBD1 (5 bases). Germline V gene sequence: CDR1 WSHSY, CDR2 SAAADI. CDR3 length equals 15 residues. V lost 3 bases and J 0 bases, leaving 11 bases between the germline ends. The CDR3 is CASSDGAGANYGYTF. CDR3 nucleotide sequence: TGCGCCAGCAGTGATGGGGCGGGAGCTAACTATGGCTACACCTTC.

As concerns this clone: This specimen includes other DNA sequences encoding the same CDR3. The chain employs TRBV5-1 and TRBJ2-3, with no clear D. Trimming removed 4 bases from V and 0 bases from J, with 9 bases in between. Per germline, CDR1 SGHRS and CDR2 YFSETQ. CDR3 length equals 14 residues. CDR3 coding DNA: TGCGCCAGCAGCAGCTCGTCTAGCACAGATACGCAGTATTTT. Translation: CASSSSSSTDTQYF.

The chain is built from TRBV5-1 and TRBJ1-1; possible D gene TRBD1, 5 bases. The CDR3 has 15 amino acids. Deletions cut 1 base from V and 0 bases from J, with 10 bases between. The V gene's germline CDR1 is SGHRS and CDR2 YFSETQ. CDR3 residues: CASSLRSGLNTEAFF. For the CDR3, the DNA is TGCGCCAGCAGCTTGCGATCAGGGCTGAACACTGAAGCTTTCTTT.

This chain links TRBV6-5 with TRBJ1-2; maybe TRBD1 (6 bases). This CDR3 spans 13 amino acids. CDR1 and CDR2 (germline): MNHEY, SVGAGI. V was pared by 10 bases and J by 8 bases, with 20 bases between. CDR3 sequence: CATSPGRGKGYTF. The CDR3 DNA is TGTGCCACCTCCCCGGGCAGGGGCAAAGGCTACACCTTC.

Written as DNA, the CDR3 is TGTGCCAGCAGCCGTGAGAACAACTATGGCTACACCTTC. Residues: CASSRENNYGYTF. The chain recombines TRBV7-2 with TRBJ1-2; no definite D call. This CDR3 spans 13 amino acids. The germline CDR1 and CDR2 sequences are SGHTA and FQGNSA. The ends were cut back, 5 bases at V and 2 bases at J, with 9 bases in the middle.